This T cell receptor (beta chain) was identified during a study of blood T cells in healthy people across ages. Study-level points and caveats: Older age coincided with a roughly linear decline in TCR beta diversity per million T cells. The study could not conclusively compare naive and antigen-experienced cells, given its unsorted PBMCs.

A J-beta primer mix and a sample-barcoded 5' primer were used in a second PCR of about 7 to 11 cycles. Researchers report that a template-switch adaptor with 12 random nucleotides tagged each cDNA molecule. One entry per CDR3 protein results from TCRdb running MiXCR on the 5' RACE reads. The sample contains hundreds of thousands of distinct CDR3 sequences, 58% of which appear only once. The CDR3 is 15 residues long. Trimming cost V 0 bases and J 3 bases, with 9 bases left between them. Germline V gene data show CDR1 as MGHRA and CDR2 as YSYEKL. On this clonotype itself: Antigen: not known.

The chain carries TRBV4-1 and TRBJ2-1; D gene ambiguous. The sequencing input was blood. The TCR sequence derives from a man in his 60s in good health. In DNA, the CDR3 is TGCGCCAGCAGCCAAGATCGGGCTAGCTACAATGAGCAGTTCTTC. Amino acid sequence: CASSQDRASYNEQFF.